The TCR beta chain described here comes from a study of blood T cell repertoires in COVID-19. In the study overall: Samples came from the United States, Italy and Spain, spanning acute and convalescent COVID-19. T cells, B-cell-depleted T cells, or PBMCs supplied cDNA or gDNA.

CDR3 length: 14 residues. V was shortened by 3 bases and J by 8 bases, with 14 bases between the two germline ends. Germline assignment: CDR1 SEHNR and CDR2 FQNEAQ (reference sequence). Original methodology: The assay estimated nucleated cells by amplifying reference gene primers. Profiling relied on immunoSEQ multiplex PCR, and the TCRdb table lists in-frame clones only, not all of them. V and J calls and clone size come straight from that table; D and trimming were deduced from the DNA. Of more than 65,000 clones in the sample, around 87% were seen once. The gene calls are TRBV7-9 and TRBJ2-1; D not resolved. The sample consisted of peripheral blood. This sequence was found in a man between 45 and 60 years old with active COVID-19. The CDR3, as DNA: TGTGCCAGCAGCTTTATGACGACTTGGGATGAGCAGTTCTTC. This encodes CASSFMTTWDEQFF.